Listed below are T cell receptor beta chains from one sample, sequenced in a study of blood T cell repertoires in COVID-19. Method: immunoSEQ multiplex PCR; TCRdb's copy keeps in-frame clones and lacks some. Here the sample spans 95,000 to 100,000 clones, over 75% being singletons. Material: peripheral blood. These receptors all come from a woman in her twenties or thirties with acute or convalescent COVID-19. Each CDR3 is given with its conserved first and last residue. The listing skips clone size in some rows; elsewhere it reads once, few, many or a size class.

TRBV19	-	TRBJ2-7	CASSFTYYYEQYF
TRBV29-1	-	TRBJ2-3	CSAPQGLFTDTQYF
TRBV5-1	-	TRBJ1-4	CASSVGTGGEKLFF
TRBV7-2	-	TRBJ2-7	CASIPIGGYEQYF
TRBV19	once	TRBJ1-5	CASSIGSGSSNQPQHF
TRBV12-5	-	TRBJ1-5	CASGLTGGQPQHF
TRBV27	-	TRBJ2-3	CASSPAWSTLHRTDTQYF
TRBV30	-	TRBJ1-3	CAWSHLSGPSGNTIYF
TRBV6-5	-	TRBJ2-1	CASNGPLYNEQFF
TRBV30	-	TRBJ1-2	CAWSVGGANYGYTF
TRBV4-1	-	TRBJ1-3	CASSQGYSFSGNTIYF
TRBV29-1	-	TRBJ1-2	CSVAKGQAGYGYTF
TRBV10-3	few	TRBJ2-4	CAISTSVGAGKNIQYF
TRBV5-1	-	TRBJ2-3	CASSSGFRTDTQYF
TRBV27	-	TRBJ1-2	CASSPRIQQVLYGYTF
TRBV29-1	-	TRBJ2-7	CSVVARGKSYEQYF
TRBV12-3/TRBV12-4	-	TRBJ2-2	CASSLRDGELFF
TRBV28	-	TRBJ1-2	CASSLAGSGGYGYTF
TRBV7-9	-	TRBJ1-4	CASSLTGQYEKLFF
TRBV28	-	TRBJ1-5	CASLVSPGTGNNVGNQPQHF
TRBV27	once	TRBJ1-2	CASSPTPGNGYTF
TRBV10-3	-	TRBJ2-7	CAIMGGSSYEQYF
TRBV11-2	-	TRBJ2-1	CASSLVGGPKDEQFF
TRBV11-3	-	TRBJ2-1	CASSLDSNGGAVQAGEQFF
TRBV5-6	-	TRBJ2-7	CASSSKTGKLYEQYF
TRBV15	-	TRBJ1-1	CATSVALNTEAFF
TRBV5-1	-	TRBJ1-6	CASSLLAQNNSPLHF
TRBV28	-	TRBJ1-2	CASSSVSGYTF
TRBV28	-	TRBJ2-7	CASSLDNLVSEQYF
TRBV10-3	-	TRBJ2-2	CAIRGTGVDTGELFF
TRBV19	once	TRBJ1-3	CASNEAIVSGNTIYF
TRBV5-1	once	TRBJ1-1	CASSFEGEITEAFF
TRBV3-1/TRBV3-2	-	TRBJ2-3	CASSQGSGYTDTQYF